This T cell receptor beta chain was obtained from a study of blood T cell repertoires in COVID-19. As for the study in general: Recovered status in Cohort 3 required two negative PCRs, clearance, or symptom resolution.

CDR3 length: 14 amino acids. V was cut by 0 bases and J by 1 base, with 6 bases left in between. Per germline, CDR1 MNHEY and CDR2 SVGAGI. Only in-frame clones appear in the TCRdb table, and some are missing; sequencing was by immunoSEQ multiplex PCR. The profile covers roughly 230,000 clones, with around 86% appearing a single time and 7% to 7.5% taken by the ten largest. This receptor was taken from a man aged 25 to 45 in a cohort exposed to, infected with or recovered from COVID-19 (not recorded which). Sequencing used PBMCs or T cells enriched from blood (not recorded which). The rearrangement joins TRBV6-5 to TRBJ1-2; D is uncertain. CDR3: CASSYSGSNYGYTF. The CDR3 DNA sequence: TGTGCCAGCAGTTACTCCGGGAGTAACTATGGCTACACCTTC.